These 2 T cell receptor beta chains originate from one sample sequenced in a study of T cell repertoires in cytomegalovirus infection (dated by TCRdb to the late 2010s). Sequencing instrument: Illumina HiSeq 1500. TCRdb trimmed the raw reads at Q25, called clones with MiXCR and kept productive beta chains. CDR3 protein sequences are deduplicated, and each keeps its most common genes and DNA. For this sample there are some 680,000 distinct CDR3 sequences; 35% appear just once. In total, the top ten clones hold more than 2.5% of the sample. Sequenced: PBMCs. These receptor sequences come from a human donor in good health (CMV status not recorded). Some clones in this sample may be carry-over from other donors' samples.

The chain couples TRBV19 to TRBJ1-3, with D possibly TRBD1 on 6 matching bases. Looked up from germline, CDR1 is LNHDA and CDR2 is SQIVND (reference sequence). Trimming removed 10 bases from V and 0 bases from J, with 22 bases in between. This CDR3 contains 17 residues. The CDR3 DNA follows: TGTGCCACCACTGGGAGACAGGAAACCCGCTCTGGAAACACCATATATTTT. Encoded protein: CATTGRQETRSGNTIYF.

This clonotype has a handful of counts. This chain links TRBV19 with TRBJ1-1; a weak D match, TRBD1 (5 bases). Germline CDR1 LNHDA, CDR2 SQIVND (reference sequence). V was shortened by 7 bases and J by 1 base, with 16 bases between the two germline ends. The CDR3 is 15 residues long. CDR3 bases: TGTGCCAGTAACAACCCCGGGGCAGGGAACACTGAAGCTTTCTTT. Amino acids: CASNNPGAGNTEAFF.